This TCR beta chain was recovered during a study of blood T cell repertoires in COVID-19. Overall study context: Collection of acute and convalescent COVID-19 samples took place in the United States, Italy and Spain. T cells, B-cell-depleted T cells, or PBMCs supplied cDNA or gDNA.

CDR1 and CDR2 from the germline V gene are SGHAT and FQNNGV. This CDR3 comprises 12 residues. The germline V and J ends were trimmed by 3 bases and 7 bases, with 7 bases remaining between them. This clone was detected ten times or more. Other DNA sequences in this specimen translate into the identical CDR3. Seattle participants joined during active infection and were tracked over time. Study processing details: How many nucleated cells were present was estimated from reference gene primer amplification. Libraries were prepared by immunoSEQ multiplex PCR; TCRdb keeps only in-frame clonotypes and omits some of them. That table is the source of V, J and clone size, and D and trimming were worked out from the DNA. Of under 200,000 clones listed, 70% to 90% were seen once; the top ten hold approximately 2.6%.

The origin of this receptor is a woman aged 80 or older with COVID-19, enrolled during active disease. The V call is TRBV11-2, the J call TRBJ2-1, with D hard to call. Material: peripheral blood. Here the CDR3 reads CASSFEANEQFF. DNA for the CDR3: TGTGCCAGCAGCTTCGAAGCGAATGAGCAGTTCTTC.